These T cell receptor beta chains were read from a single sample in a study of T cells in localized non-small cell lung cancer. TCRdb's copy holds only in-frame clones and misses some; the assay was immunoSEQ multiplex PCR. The data show some 3,600 clones, with around 30% seen just once and 13% held by the top ten. The sequences come from lung tumor tissue, collected before any cancer treatment. These receptors originate from a man aged 35-69 years with stage II lung adenocarcinoma. Both conserved end residues are part of each CDR3. A D gene is named only where the DNA matches it firmly. Clone size is shown for a subset of rows, as once, few, many or a class of expanded clone.

clone size,V gene,J gene,D gene,CDR3 protein,CDR3 DNA
medium-sized,TRBV11-3,TRBJ2-1,-,CASSPLPGSLHYNEQFF,TGTGCCAGCAGCCCCCTCCCCGGTAGCCTCCACTACAATGAGCAGTTCTTC
-,TRBV19,TRBJ1-4,-,CASRKGGETNEKLFF,TGTGCCAGCCGGAAGGGGGGCGAAACTAATGAAAAACTGTTTTTT
few,TRBV6-8,TRBJ1-2,-,CASSLGGGDGYTF,TGTGCCAGCAGCCTGGGTGGGGGCGATGGCTACACCTTC
-,TRBV6-8,TRBJ2-4,-,CATTGQWTKNIQYF,TGTGCCACGACCGGACAGTGGACCAAAAACATTCAGTACTTC
-,TRBV19,TRBJ1-6,-,CASSSYNSPLHF,TGTGCCAGTAGCAGTTATAATTCACCCCTCCACTTT
-,TRBV25-1,TRBJ1-6,-,CASRGRDLQSSPLHF,TGTGCCAGCAGGGGCCGGGATCTCCAGAGTTCACCCCTCCACTTT
few,TRBV28,TRBJ2-1,TRBD1,CASSPPGQLYNEQFF,TGTGCCAGCAGTCCCCCGGGACAGCTTTACAATGAGCAGTTCTTC
few,TRBV11-3,TRBJ1-1,-,CASSLVQGDTEAFF,TGTGCCAGCAGCTTAGTACAGGGAGACACTGAAGCTTTCTTT
medium-sized,TRBV11-3,TRBJ1-2,TRBD1,CASSYTGQGNYGYTF,TGTGCCAGCAGCTACACGGGACAGGGGAACTATGGCTACACCTTC
-,TRBV11-3,TRBJ2-4,-,CASSSSAGFDIQYF,TGTGCCAGCAGTTCCTCTGCAGGGTTCGACATTCAGTACTTC